This passage covers 23 T cell receptor beta chains from one sample sequenced in a study of molecular identifiers for immune sequencing clone quantification. One entry per CDR3 protein results from TCRdb running MiXCR on the PCR reads. The sample consists of under 650,000 distinct CDR3 sequences, nearly 20% of them appearing once. Sequenced: naive CD8+ T cells from blood, with Jurkat cell RNA spiked in. Subset in this sample: FACS-sorted CD8+CD4-CCR7+CD45RA+ naive T cells. The source is a human donor in good health. Some libraries in this study had Jurkat cell RNA spiked in.

This clonotype was counted many times. The chain recombines TRBV6-2 or TRBV6-3 with TRBJ2-1, with D uncertain. Germline V gene sequence: CDR1 MNHEY, CDR2 SVGEGT. This CDR3 is 12 amino acids long. With 3 bases removed from V and 7 bases from J, the gap between germline ends came to 7 bases. The CDR3: CASSYVENEQFF. DNA of the CDR3: TGTGCCAGCAGTTATGTGGAAAATGAGCAGTTCTTC.

The chain carries TRBV4-2 and TRBJ1-1; no definite D call. CDR3 length: 16 amino acids. Trimming pared 0 bases from V and 2 bases from J, leaving 13 bases between. CDR1 LGHNA and CDR2 YNFKEQ come from the germline V gene. The CDR3 sequence is CASSQDLWAVNTEAFF. CDR3 DNA: TGTGCCAGCAGCCAAGATTTATGGGCCGTAAACACTGAAGCTTTCTTT.

Turning to this clonotype: With a much larger clone just one base away, this may be a read error. The V gene is TRBV7-8, the J gene TRBJ2-5; D is undetermined. V was pared by 8 bases and J by 0 bases, with 16 bases between. The CDR3 length is 15 residues. Germline V gene data show CDR1 as SGHVS and CDR2 as FQNEAQ. The CDR3 nucleotides are TGTGCCAGCTCAAAGGAATCACAGTACCAAGAGACCCAGTACTTC. Residues: CASSKESQYQETQYF. The variable domain in full, with the rest retrieved from reference TRBV7-8 and TRBJ2-5, is GAGVSQSPRYKVAKRGQDVALRCDPISGHVSLFWYQQALGQGPEFLTYFQNEAQLDKSGLPSDRFFAERPEGSVSTLKIQRTQQEDSAVYLCASSKESQYQETQYFGPGTRLLVL.

Only a few counts were recorded for this clonotype. A read error may be the cause here, since a much bigger clone is one base away. The J gene is TRBJ2-2, the V gene TRBV29-1; 9 bases map to TRBD1. The CDR3 is 12 residues long. Trimming removed 5 bases from V and 7 bases from J; junction bases left unmatched: 2. The germline CDR1 and CDR2 sequences are SQVTM and ANQGSEA. For the CDR3, the DNA is TGCAGCGTTACAGGGGGCATCGGGGAGCTGTTTTTT. It translates to CSVTGGIGELFF.

This sequence joins TRBV10-2 and TRBJ2-3; D is uncertain. CDR3 size: 14 residues. Germline V gene data show CDR1 as WSHSY and CDR2 as SAAADI. V lost 2 bases to trimming and J lost 0 bases, with 6 bases between them. CDR3 nucleotide sequence: TGCGCCAGCAGTGAGACGCCTAGCACAGATACGCAGTATTTT. Encoded protein: CASSETPSTDTQYF.

Of note for this clonotype: Since a much larger clone is just one base distant, this may be a read error. The CDR3 DNA sequence: TGCAGCGTTGAAACCAGGGGGAGGTGCACCGGGGAGCTGTTTTTT. It translates to CSVETRGRCTGELFF. V gene TRBV29-1 combines with J gene TRBJ2-2; D is possibly TRBD1 (7 bases). Deletions cut 2 bases from V and 4 bases from J, with 14 bases between. This CDR3 contains 15 residues. CDR1 and CDR2 (germline): SQVTM, ANQGSEA.

Concerning this clonotype itself: One end of the junction is discordant with germline, which a read error may explain. V usage is TRBV29-1 and J usage is TRBJ2-1; 13 bases are a match to TRBD2. The CDR3 totals 17 residues. The germline gives CDR1 SQVTM, CDR2 ANQGSEA. The CDR3 loop reads CRVEGGLAGAFYNEQFF. DNA for the CDR3: TGCCGCGTTGAAGGCGGACTAGCGGGGGCGTTCTACAATGAGCAGTTCTTC.

This clonotype appeared many times. The chain employs TRBV4-1 and TRBJ2-7; D perhaps matches TRBD1 (5 bases). The CDR3 spans 15 residues. Between the trimmed V and J ends, which lost 0 bases and 4 bases, there was a span of 13 bases. The germline V gene has CDR1 MGHRA and CDR2 YSYEKL. CDR3 protein: CASSQDLAGPYEQYF. CDR3 sequence (DNA): TGCGCCAGCAGCCAAGATTTGGCAGGGCCTTACGAGCAGTACTTC.

Regarding this clonotype: A read error is possible here, since a much larger clone lies one base away. V is TRBV28 and J is TRBJ2-4, with D perhaps matching TRBD1 or TRBD2 (5 bases each). Trimming removed 2 bases from V and 8 bases from J, with 19 bases in between. CDR3 size: 16 residues. Germline CDR1 MDHEN, CDR2 SYDVKM. The CDR3 loop reads CASSLLEYGGEDIQYF. CDR3 nucleotide sequence: TGTGCCAGCAGTTTACTTGAGTATGGGGGAGAAGACATTCAGTACTTC.

This clonotype was observed many times. This sequence joins TRBV21-1 and TRBJ1-1; the table assigns TRBD1, which was not confirmed against the DNA. TRBV21-1 is deemed a pseudogene. The CDR3 loop spans 17 amino acids. The CDR3 coding sequence is TGTGCCAGCAGCAAATACACGGGGGATTTCTTCAACACTGAAGCTTTCTTT. Residues: CASSKYTGDFFNTEAFF.

Turning to this clonotype: With a much larger clone just one base away, this may be a read error. The chain has TRBV6-2 or TRBV6-3 and TRBJ1-1; the D is unclear. This CDR3 is built from 16 residues. In germline, CDR1 is MNHEY, CDR2 SVGEGT. V lost 7 bases and J lost 0, with 18 bases in between. CDR3 region: CASTPKETHLNTEAFF. CDR3 nucleotide sequence: TGTGCCAGCACCCCTAAGGAGACCCATCTGAACACTGAAGCTTTCTTT.

Regarding this clonotype: A read error may be the cause here, since a much bigger clone is one base away. The V call is TRBV29-1, the J call TRBJ2-7; D is possibly TRBD1 (6 bases). Germline V lookup: CDR1 SQVTM, CDR2 ANQGSEA. CDR3 size: 14 residues. The CDR3 DNA reads as TGCGGCGTTGTTAAGGGGGACCAGTCCTACGAGCAGTACTTC. Its protein product is CGVVKGDQSYEQYF.

To note about this clonotype: Here the CDR3 omits its conserved ending phenylalanine or tryptophan, so a read error is the likely source. The chain couples TRBV29-1 to TRBJ1-6; D ambiguous. V was pared by 7 bases and J by 8 bases, with 15 bases between. The CDR3 extends over 13 amino acids. The germline CDR1 and CDR2 sequences are SQVTM and ANQGSEA. The CDR3 nucleotides read TGCAGCGCCCTGACGGACGGTGATTCACCCCTCCACCTT. It specifies CSALTDGDSPLHL.

In this sample, this clonotype turned up many times. This chain connects TRBV11-2 to TRBJ2-1; D gene uncertain. Germline CDR1 SGHAT, CDR2 FQNNGV. This CDR3 comprises 13 residues. Between the trimmed V and J ends, which lost 4 bases and 3 bases, there was a span of 7 bases. CDR3 sequence (DNA): TGTGCCAGCAGCTCACCCCTCTACAATGAGCAGTTCTTC. Protein: CASSSPLYNEQFF.

This clonotype has at least ten counts. J is TRBJ2-7 and V is TRBV6-2 or TRBV6-3, with no clear D. The ends were cut back, 5 bases at V and 7 bases at J, with 9 bases in the middle. Germline CDR1 MNHEY, CDR2 SVGEGT. CDR3 length: 11 residues. The CDR3, as DNA: TGTGCCAGCAGTCCCCGTTGGGAGCAGTACTTC. This sequence encodes CASSPRWEQYF.

On this clonotype itself: This CDR3 fails to terminate in the conserved phenylalanine or tryptophan, so it likely reflects a read error. The V call is TRBV6-2 or TRBV6-3, the J call TRBJ2-7; TRBD2 aligns across 13 bases. CDR1 and CDR2 from the germline V gene are MNHEY and SVGEGT. V lost 6 bases to trimming and J lost 5 bases; unmatched junction nucleotides: 13. The CDR3 runs to 17 residues. The CDR3 is CASSDTGLAGLSDEQYI. Written as DNA, the CDR3 is TGTGCCAGCAGCGATACGGGACTAGCGGGGTTAAGCGACGAGCAGTACATC.

Of note for this clonotype: A much larger clone sits a single nucleotide away, making a read error possible. Here the CDR3 DNA reads TGCGCCGGCAGCCCGCAGTCATCGGGGAACACTGAAGCTTTCTTT. Its protein product is CAGSPQSSGNTEAFF. The chain is built from TRBV5-1 and TRBJ1-1; D unclear. Germline CDR1 is SGHRS and CDR2 is YFSETQ. The CDR3 loop spans 15 amino acids.

This clonotype was seen ten or more times. CDR3 residues: CASSLKTGSYEQYF. CDR3 coding DNA: TGCGCCAGCAGCTTAAAGACAGGGTCCTACGAGCAGTACTTC. V and J are TRBV5-1 and TRBJ2-7; TRBD1 matches 7 bases. The V and J ends lost 2 bases and 1 base, in that order; junction bases with no gene match: 3. Looked up from germline, CDR1 is SGHRS and CDR2 is YFSETQ. There are 14 residues in the CDR3.

This clonotype was seen a few times. J is TRBJ1-1 and V is TRBV2; no clear D. CDR1 is SNHLY, CDR2 FYNNEI, per germline. Between the trimmed V and J ends, which lost 1 base and 4 bases, there was a span of 16 bases. This CDR3 contains 16 residues. The chain's CDR3 is CASSEVGTAGFTEAFF. The CDR3 nucleotides read TGTGCCAGCAGTGAAGTAGGTACGGCCGGGTTCACTGAAGCTTTCTTT. Using reference TRBV2 and TRBJ1-1 for the parts outside the CDR3, the full variable domain is EPEVTQTPSHQVTQMGQEVILRCVPISNHLYFYWYRQILGQKVEFLVSFYNNEISEKSEIFDDQFSVERPDGSNFTLKIRSTKLEDSAMYFCASSEVGTAGFTEAFFGQGTRLTVV.

This clonotype was seen many times. This chain connects TRBV19 to TRBJ2-2, with TRBD1 identical over 9 bases. Germline assignment: CDR1 LNHDA and CDR2 SQIVND (reference sequence). V shed 1 base, J shed 8 bases, and the junction held 8 bases outside the gene matches. The CDR3 consists of 16 residues. CDR3 coding DNA: TGTGCCAGTAGTATAGTCCGGGACAGGGTTCGAGGGGAGCTGTTTTTT. It is translated as CASSIVRDRVRGELFF.

This clonotype has at least ten counts. The chain recombines TRBV6-5 with TRBJ1-4, with D tentatively TRBD1 (6 bases). This CDR3 spans 18 amino acids. Germline CDR1 is MNHEY and CDR2 is SVGAGI. V was cut by 6 bases and J by 8 bases, with 28 bases left in between. In DNA form, the CDR3 reads TGTGCCAGCAGCCCTGACCCACCTCAGACAGGTTTGGGCGAAAAACTGTTTTTT. This codes for CASSPDPPQTGLGEKLFF.

This clonotype appeared a single time. This may come from a read error, since a much larger clone is one base off. This rearrangement joins TRBV2 to TRBJ1-5; D remains unclear. The CDR3 length is 14 residues. Germline CDR1 and CDR2: SNHLY and FYNNEI. CDR3 sequence (DNA): TGTGCCGGCAGTGGTGAAAGCACCAATCAGCCCCAGCATTTT. Translating gives CAGSGESTNQPQHF.

This clonotype was counted between two and nine times. The rearrangement uses TRBV9 and TRBJ2-3; D unclear. V was trimmed by 2 bases and J by 3 bases, leaving 13 bases between them. Per the germline V gene, CDR1 is SGDLS and CDR2 is YYNGEE. CDR3 length: 15 residues. In DNA form, the CDR3 reads TGTGCCAGCAGCGTCTGGCCGATAGAGACAGATACGCAGTATTTT. It is translated as CASSVWPIETDTQYF.